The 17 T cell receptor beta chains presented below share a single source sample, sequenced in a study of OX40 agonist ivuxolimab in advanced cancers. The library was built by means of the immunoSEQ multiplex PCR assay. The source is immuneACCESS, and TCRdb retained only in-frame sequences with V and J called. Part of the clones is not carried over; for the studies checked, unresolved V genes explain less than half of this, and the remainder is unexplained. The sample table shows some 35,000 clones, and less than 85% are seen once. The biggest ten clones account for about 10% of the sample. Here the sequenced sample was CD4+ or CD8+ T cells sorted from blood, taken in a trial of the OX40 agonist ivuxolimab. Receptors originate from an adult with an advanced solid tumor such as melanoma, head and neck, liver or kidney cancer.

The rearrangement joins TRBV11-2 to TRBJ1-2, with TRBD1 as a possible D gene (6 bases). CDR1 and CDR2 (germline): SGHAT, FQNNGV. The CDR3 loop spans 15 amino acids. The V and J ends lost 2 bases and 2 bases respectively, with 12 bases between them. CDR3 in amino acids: CASSLSGGPNYGYTF. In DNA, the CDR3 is TGTGCCAGCAGCTTAAGTGGGGGCCCCAACTATGGCTACACCTTC.

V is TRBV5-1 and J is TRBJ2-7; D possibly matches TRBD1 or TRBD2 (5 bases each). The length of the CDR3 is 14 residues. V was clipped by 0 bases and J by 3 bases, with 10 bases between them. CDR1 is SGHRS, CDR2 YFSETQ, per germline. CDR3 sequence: CASSLGDGIYEQYF. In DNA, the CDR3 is TGCGCCAGCAGCTTGGGGGACGGCATCTACGAGCAGTACTTC.

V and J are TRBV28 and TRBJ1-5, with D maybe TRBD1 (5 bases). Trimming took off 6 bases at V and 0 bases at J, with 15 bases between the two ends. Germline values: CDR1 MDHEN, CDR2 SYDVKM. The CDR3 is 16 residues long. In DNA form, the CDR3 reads TGTGCCAGCAGACCTTCGACAGCCGATAGCAATCAGCCCCAGCATTTT. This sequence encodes CASRPSTADSNQPQHF.

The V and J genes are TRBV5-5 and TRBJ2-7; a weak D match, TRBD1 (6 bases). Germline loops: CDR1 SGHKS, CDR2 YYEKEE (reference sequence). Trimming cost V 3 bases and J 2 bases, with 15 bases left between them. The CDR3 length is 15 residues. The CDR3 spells CASSSTGWETYEQYF. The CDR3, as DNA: TGTGCCAGCAGCTCCACAGGGTGGGAGACCTACGAGCAGTACTTC.

The CDR3 region has the DNA TGTGCCAGCAGCCCCGGGACTAGCGGGGTGGATACGCAGTATTTT. It specifies CASSPGTSGVDTQYF. J is TRBJ2-3 and V is TRBV6-4, with 13 bases that match TRBD2. CDR3 length: 15 residues. CDR1 MRHNA and CDR2 SNTAGT come from the germline V gene. Trimming took 6 bases from V and 6 from J; bases not matched to a gene: 6.

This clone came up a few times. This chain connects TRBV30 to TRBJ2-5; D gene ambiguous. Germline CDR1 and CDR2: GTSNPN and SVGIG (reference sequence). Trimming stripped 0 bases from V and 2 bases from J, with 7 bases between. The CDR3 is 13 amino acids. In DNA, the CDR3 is TGTGCCTGGAGTGTGGGGTCTCAAGAGACCCAGTACTTC. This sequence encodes CAWSVGSQETQYF.

As DNA, the CDR3 is TGTGCCAGCAGTTCTCATCGACCACTCCAAAATGAAAAACTGTTTTTT. Translating it yields CASSSHRPLQNEKLFF. This chain connects TRBV27 to TRBJ1-4; D ambiguous. V lost 4 bases and J lost 5, with 17 bases in between. Germline V gene sequence: CDR1 MNHEY, CDR2 SMNVEV (reference sequence). This CDR3 comprises 16 residues.

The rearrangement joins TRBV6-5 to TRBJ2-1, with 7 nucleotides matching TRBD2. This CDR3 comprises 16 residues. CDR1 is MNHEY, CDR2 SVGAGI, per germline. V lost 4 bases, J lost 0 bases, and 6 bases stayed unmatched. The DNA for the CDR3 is TGTGCCAGCAGTTCTTTAGCGGGCGGCTCCTACAATGAGCAGTTCTTC. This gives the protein CASSSLAGGSYNEQFF.

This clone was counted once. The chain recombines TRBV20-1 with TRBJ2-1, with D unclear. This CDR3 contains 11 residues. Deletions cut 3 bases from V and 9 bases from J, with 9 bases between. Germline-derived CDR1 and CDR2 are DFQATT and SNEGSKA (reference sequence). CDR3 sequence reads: CSASPLIEQFF. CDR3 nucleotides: TGCAGTGCTAGCCCGCTGATTGAGCAGTTCTTC.

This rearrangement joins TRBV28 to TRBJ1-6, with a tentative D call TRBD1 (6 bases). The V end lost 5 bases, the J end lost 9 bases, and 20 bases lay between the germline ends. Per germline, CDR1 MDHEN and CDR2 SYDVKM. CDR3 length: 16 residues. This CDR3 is CASSLVGGRGSSPLHF. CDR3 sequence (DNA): TGTGCCAGCAGTCTCGTTGGGGGCAGGGGAAGTTCACCCCTCCACTTT.

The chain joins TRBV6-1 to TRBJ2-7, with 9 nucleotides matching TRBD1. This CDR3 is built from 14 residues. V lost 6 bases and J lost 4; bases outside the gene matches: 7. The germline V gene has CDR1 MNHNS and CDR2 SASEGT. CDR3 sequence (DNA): TGTGCCAGCAGGGAGTACGGGACAGGGTACGAGCAGTACTTC. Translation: CASREYGTGYEQYF.

For the CDR3, the DNA is TGTGCCAGCTCGCCTTCCGATTATACCGGGGCTGAAGCTTTCTTT. Translating gives CASSPSDYTGAEAFF. V usage is TRBV18 and J usage is TRBJ1-1; D uncertain. CDR1 KGHSH and CDR2 LQKENI come from the germline V gene. The CDR3 is 15 residues long. Trimming stripped 6 bases from V and 6 bases from J, with 20 bases between. Variable domain in full (rest from reference TRBV18 and TRBJ1-1): NAGVMQNPRHLVRRRGQEARLRCSPMKGHSHVYWYRQLPEEGLKFMVYLQKENIIDESGMPKERFSAEFPKEGPSILRIQQVVRGDSAAYFCASSPSDYTGAEAFFGQGTRLTVV.

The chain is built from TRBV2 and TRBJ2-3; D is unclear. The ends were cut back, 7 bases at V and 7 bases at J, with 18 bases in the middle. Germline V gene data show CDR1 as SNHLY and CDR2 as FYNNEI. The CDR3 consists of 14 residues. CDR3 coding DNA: TGTGCCAGCAAGGCGGAGCCTCGCACGCATACGCAGTATTTT. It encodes CASKAEPRTHTQYF. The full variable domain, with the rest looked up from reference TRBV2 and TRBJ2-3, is EPEVTQTPSHQVTQMGQEVILRCVPISNHLYFYWYRQILGQKVEFLVSFYNNEISEKSEIFDDQFSVERPDGSNFTLKIRSTKLEDSAMYFCASKAEPRTHTQYFGPGTRLTVL.

DNA of the CDR3: TGTGCCAGCATGGCGCCAGGGGCCAACGTCCTGACTTTC. This encodes CASMAPGANVLTF. The chain has TRBV7-6 and TRBJ2-6, with D hard to call. Trimming removed 7 bases at V and 4 bases at J, with 8 bases between. The CDR3 sequence is 13 residues long. CDR1 and CDR2 (germline): SGHVS, FNYEAQ.

The CDR3 spells CASSYYRGSYEQYF. DNA of the CDR3: TGTGCCAGCAGCTATTACAGGGGATCCTACGAGCAGTACTTC. The J gene is TRBJ2-7, the V gene TRBV27; 7 bases match TRBD1. From germline, CDR1 is MNHEY and CDR2 SMNVEV (reference sequence). This CDR3 contains 14 residues. With V trimmed by 6 bases and J by 1 base, 6 bases remained unmatched.

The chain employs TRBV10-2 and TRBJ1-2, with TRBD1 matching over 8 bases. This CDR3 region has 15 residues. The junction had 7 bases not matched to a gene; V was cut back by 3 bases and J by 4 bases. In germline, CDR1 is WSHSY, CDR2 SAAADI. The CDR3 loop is CASSDRGRSAYGYTF. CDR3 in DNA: TGCGCCAGCAGTGACAGGGGGCGGTCAGCCTATGGCTACACCTTC.

CDR3 DNA: TGTGCCAGCAGTAAACCCACAGGGGCTATTAATGAAAAACTGTTTTTT. It codes for CASSKPTGAINEKLFF. This chain uses TRBV11-2 with TRBJ1-4, with 7 nucleotides matching TRBD1. With V trimmed by 6 bases and J by 4 bases, 11 bases remained unmatched. The CDR3 extends over 16 amino acids. Germline CDR1 SGHAT, CDR2 FQNNGV.